The 17 T cell receptor beta chains in this list originate from one sample, sequenced in a study of CD8 T cells in ankylosing spondylitis. TCRdb redid the calling of the 5' RACE reads with MiXCR, one entry per CDR3 protein. Of about 150,000 distinct CDR3 sequences listed, 40% to 50% are singletons. Sequencing used synovial fluid, either unsorted or a sorted T cell fraction (not recorded which). The receptors come from a male donor with ankylosing spondylitis.

The chain combines TRBV4-3 with TRBJ2-7; TRBD2 might be the D (6 bases). Germline CDR1 reads LGHNA; CDR2 reads YSLEER. V lost 0 bases and J lost 3, with 18 bases in between. The CDR3 is 17 amino acids. The CDR3: CASSQELSGHGGYEQYF. CDR3 DNA: TGCGCCAGCAGCCAAGAATTGAGCGGGCACGGGGGCTACGAGCAGTACTTC.

CDR3 in amino acids: CATSKSSYNSPLHF. The CDR3 DNA is TGTGCCACCAGCAAAAGCTCTTATAATTCACCCCTCCACTTT. The chain couples TRBV15 to TRBJ1-6; D not certain. The V end was cut by 4 bases, the J end by 4 bases, with 8 bases between. This CDR3 comprises 14 residues. Germline lookup yields CDR1 LNHNV and CDR2 YYDKDF (reference sequence).

The chain combines TRBV7-9 with TRBJ1-1; D gene unclear. The CDR3 contains 17 residues. Trimming pared 3 bases from V and 4 bases from J, leaving 21 bases between. CDR1 is SEHNR, CDR2 FQNEAQ, per germline (reference sequence). CDR3 DNA: TGTGCCAGCAGCTTCCCCCCCAAAGCATACCGTGGCACTGAAGCTTTCTTT. Its protein is CASSFPPKAYRGTEAFF.

This clonotype was seen more than once but under ten times. The chain carries TRBV27 and TRBJ1-2; D uncertain. Germline lookup yields CDR1 MNHEY and CDR2 SMNVEV (reference sequence). Trimming cost V 2 bases and J 4 bases, with 8 bases left between them. The length of the CDR3 is 13 residues. CDR3 nucleotide sequence: TGTGCCAGCAGTTTAACGGGTTCCTATGGCTACACCTTC. It encodes CASSLTGSYGYTF.

The chain couples TRBV19 to TRBJ2-5; unclear D gene. The germline gives CDR1 LNHDA, CDR2 SQIVND (reference sequence). V lost 3 bases, J lost 5 bases, and 16 bases lay in between. The CDR3 spans 15 residues. CDR3: CASSMADGLQETQYF. CDR3 sequence (DNA): TGTGCCAGTAGTATGGCCGATGGGCTACAGGAGACCCAGTACTTC.

J is TRBJ1-2 and V is TRBV7-9; D remains ambiguous. Germline V gene lookup returns CDR1 SEHNR and CDR2 FQNEAQ (reference sequence). Trimming left V 1 base short and J 5 bases short, with 17 bases between. The CDR3 extends over 16 amino acids. CDR3 region: CASSLVLSEPGYGYTF. The CDR3 DNA reads TGTGCCAGCAGCTTAGTTTTGTCGGAACCCGGGTATGGCTACACCTTC.

The rearrangement links TRBV5-4 to TRBJ2-7; 11 nucleotides agree with TRBD2. The J segment lost 4 bases and the V segment lost 3 bases, leaving 21 bases of the junction unmatched. Germline CDR1 is SGHNT and CDR2 is YYREEE (reference sequence). The CDR3 is 20 amino acids. This CDR3 reads CASSWIYAPGLAALGYEQYF. CDR3 sequence (DNA): TGTGCCAGCAGCTGGATATACGCCCCGGGACTAGCGGCCCTCGGGTACGAGCAGTACTTC.

The gene calls are TRBV5-8 and TRBJ1-5, with D perhaps TRBD1 (5 bases). CDR1 and CDR2 from the germline V gene are SGHTS and YDEGEE. This CDR3 region has 11 residues. The DNA for the CDR3 is TGTGCAAGGGACCTTGTGGGGCCCCAGCATTTT. Protein: CARDLVGPQHF.

This clonotype was observed many times. The CDR3 DNA reads TGCAGTGCTAGGGCACCGGGACTAGCGGGAGAGTACAATGAGCAGTTCTTC. Its protein is CSARAPGLAGEYNEQFF. The V call is TRBV20-1, the J call TRBJ2-1, with 14 nucleotides matching TRBD2. The CDR3 has 17 residues. In germline, CDR1 is DFQATT, CDR2 SNEGSKA (reference sequence). The ends lost 3 bases at V and 4 bases at J; junction bases unmatched: 8.

This clonotype was detected ten times or more. V usage is TRBV20-1 and J usage is TRBJ2-1; D not certain. Between the trimmed V and J ends, which lost 4 bases and 3 bases, there was a span of 10 bases. CDR1 is DFQATT, CDR2 SNEGSKA, per germline (reference sequence). The CDR3 covers 13 residues. The CDR3 here is CSATRLDYNEQFF. The CDR3 DNA is TGCAGTGCTACCCGGCTAGACTACAATGAGCAGTTCTTC.

The CDR3 coding sequence is TGTGCCACGGAGGATCCGGGCGGGGAGCTGTTTTTT. It specifies CATEDPGGELFF. The chain links TRBV7-9 to TRBJ2-2, with a weak D call TRBD2 (5 bases). CDR3 length equals 12 residues. Germline V gene sequence: CDR1 SEHNR, CDR2 FQNEAQ (reference sequence). V lost 10 bases, J lost 7 bases, and 13 bases lay in between.

The chain couples TRBV12-5 to TRBJ2-3; no clear D gene. Germline lookup yields CDR1 LGHNT and CDR2 FRNRAP. The length of the CDR3 is 14 residues. V gave up 3 bases and J gave up 0 bases, with 7 bases separating them. The CDR3 DNA follows: TGTGCTAGTGGTTTATCTGCTAGCACAGATACGCAGTATTTT. Encoded protein: CASGLSASTDTQYF.

The J gene is TRBJ1-2, the V gene TRBV13, with unresolved D. Germline loops: CDR1 PRHDT, CDR2 FYEKMQ (reference sequence). This CDR3 is 14 amino acids long. Trimming cost V 6 bases and J 2 bases, with 13 bases left between them. In DNA form, the CDR3 reads TGTGCCAGCAGGTACAGTGGTCCGAACTATGGCTACACCTTC. Its protein product is CASRYSGPNYGYTF.

This clonotype was counted between two and nine times. The chain carries TRBV7-9 and TRBJ2-5, with TRBD1 matching 7 bases. This CDR3 region has 14 residues. Germline V gives CDR1 SEHNR, CDR2 FQNEAQ (reference sequence). V shed 1 base, J shed 6 bases, and the junction held 5 bases outside the gene matches. Here the CDR3 reads CASSLDWDSKTQYF. The CDR3 DNA follows: TGTGCCAGCAGCTTAGATTGGGACAGCAAGACCCAGTACTTC.

This clonotype was found a few times. The chain combines TRBV5-1 with TRBJ1-2; perhaps TRBD1 as D (5 bases). CDR3 length: 21 residues. V lost 2 bases and J lost 2, with 31 bases in between. In germline, CDR1 is SGHRS, CDR2 YFSETQ. CDR3 DNA: TGCGCCAGCAGCTTTATTTTCGTACGGCGACAGAAGCCGCGAGGAAACTATGGCTACACCTTC. It translates to CASSFIFVRRQKPRGNYGYTF.

The chain couples TRBV6-1 to TRBJ1-4; D is undetermined. The CDR3 contains 15 residues. The V gene's germline CDR1 is MNHNS and CDR2 SASEGT. Trimming took 0 bases from V and 7 from J, leaving 12 bases between them. The CDR3, as DNA: TGTGCCAGCAGTGAAGCGACTGGGATGGGTGAAAAACTGTTTTTT. It codes for CASSEATGMGEKLFF.

The chain has TRBV4-3 and TRBJ1-4, with D perhaps TRBD1 (5 bases). There are 14 residues in the CDR3. Germline CDR1 LGHNA, CDR2 YSLEER. Trimming cost V 0 bases and J 7 bases, with 9 bases left between them. The CDR3 is CASSQDGGAEKLFF. DNA of the CDR3: TGCGCCAGCAGCCAAGATGGAGGGGCTGAAAAACTGTTTTTT.